The 12 T cell receptor beta chains reported below all come from one sample, sequenced in a study of tumor-infiltrating lymphocytes in primary liver carcinoma. Total RNA (roughly 550 ng) served as template for TCR beta cDNA synthesis primed by a constant-region primer. ARM-PCR, slightly modified, supplied the TCR beta libraries through three nested multiplex PCR rounds. With TRBV1-TRBV30 forward primers and a C-beta reverse primer, the first two PCR rounds were run for approximately 10 cycles each. TCRdb passed the multiplex PCR reads through MiXCR, listing each CDR3 protein once. The profile shows around 120,000 distinct CDR3 sequences, 55% to 65% of them singletons. Co-extraction yielded RNA and DNA from about 20-30 mg of unsorted bulk tissue. The sequenced sample consisted of liver tumor tissue from sampling region 1. Documented subset: tumor region T1, superior pole. These receptors were taken from a woman in her sixties with primary liver carcinoma and hepatitis B virus infection.

On this clonotype: One base away lies a much larger clone, so this may be a sequencing read error. Without the conserved terminal phenylalanine or tryptophan, this CDR3 likely stems from a read error. This chain links TRBV5-6 with TRBJ2-2; D is undetermined. From germline, CDR1 is SGHDT and CDR2 YYEEEE. Trimming stripped 0 bases from V and 3 bases from J, with 6 bases between. This CDR3 has 14 amino acids. The CDR3 region has the DNA TGTGCCAGCAGCTTGGGGTTGGACACCGGGGAGCTGTTTTAT. Translation gives CASSLGLDTGELFY.

About this clonotype: A much larger clone lies a single base off, so this may be a read error. The CDR3, as DNA: TGTGCCAGCACCCCATTCTCTGTGGCCAACGTCCTGACTTTC. Protein: CASTPFSVANVLTF. The J gene is TRBJ2-6, the V gene TRBV28, with D unclear. This CDR3 is 14 amino acids long. CDR1 and CDR2 (germline): MDHEN, SYDVKM.

This clonotype was recorded many times. V and J are TRBV6-1 and TRBJ1-2, with TRBD1 identical over 7 bases. Germline values: CDR1 MNHNS, CDR2 SASEGT. V was pared by 8 bases and J by 2 bases, with 14 bases of the junction left unmatched. The CDR3 length is 16 residues. The CDR3 DNA reads as TGTGCCAGCGTTGTTACGGGACAGCCCTCAAACTATGGCTACACCTTC. Translation gives CASVVTGQPSNYGYTF.

About this clonotype itself: A clone one base away is much larger, so this may be a read error. This chain connects TRBV4-2 to TRBJ2-1; perhaps TRBD2 as D (6 bases). This CDR3 is 12 amino acids long. Germline V CDR1 and CDR2: LGHNA, YNFKEQ. The CDR3 is CASSPWGDEQLF. The CDR3 nucleotides read TGTGCCAGCAGCCCCTGGGGGGATGAGCAGCTCTTC.

This clonotype occurred many times. The gene calls are TRBV5-5 and TRBJ1-2, with D perhaps matching TRBD1 (5 bases). The germline CDR1 and CDR2 sequences are SGHKS and YYEKEE (reference sequence). Trimming pared 4 bases from V and 8 bases from J, leaving 18 bases between. CDR3 size: 14 residues. CDR3 in amino acids: CASSQAGDPSGYTF. Here the CDR3 DNA reads TGTGCCAGCAGCCAGGCCGGGGACCCGTCGGGCTACACCTTC. The variable domain in full, with the rest retrieved from reference TRBV5-5 and TRBJ1-2, is DAGVTQSPTHLIKTRGQQVTLRCSPISGHKSVSWYQQVLGQGPQFIFQYYEKEERGRGNFPDRFSARQFPNYSSELNVNALLLGDSALYLCASSQAGDPSGYTFGSGTRLTVV.

In this sample, this clonotype turned up many times. CDR3: CASSSRTGGWREQYF. In nucleotides, the CDR3 is TGTGCCAGCAGTTCCAGGACAGGGGGATGGAGGGAGCAGTACTTC. This rearrangement joins TRBV12-3 or TRBV12-4 to TRBJ2-7; TRBD1 matches at 10 bases. This CDR3 spans 15 amino acids. J gave up 7 bases and V 4 bases, and 10 bases lay outside the gene matches.

The gene calls are TRBV10-3 and TRBJ1-1, with 8 bases identical to TRBD1. The trim removed 3 bases at V and 13 bases at J, leaving 16 bases unmatched. The CDR3 is 15 amino acids. The V gene's germline CDR1 is ENHRY and CDR2 SYGVKD. CDR3 residues: CAISDIGGTGTGVFF. CDR3 nucleotides: TGTGCCATCAGTGATATCGGGGGGACAGGCACTGGAGTTTTCTTT.

The chain carries TRBV10-3 and TRBJ1-1; D is ambiguous. CDR1 ENHRY and CDR2 SYGVKD come from the germline V gene. The CDR3 totals 12 residues. Trimming took 7 bases from V and 10 from J, leaving 16 bases between them. The CDR3 DNA sequence: TGTGCCATCACTGAACCCCAAGCTGCAGCTTTCTTT. Its translation: CAITEPQAAAFF.

A word on this clonotype: A much larger clone lies one base from this, so it may be a read error. The chain employs TRBV5-1 and TRBJ2-1; 10 nucleotides agree with TRBD2. This CDR3 spans 13 amino acids. Germline CDR1 reads SGHRS; CDR2 reads YFSETQ. This CDR3 is CPSSLGSGRAPFF. CDR3 nucleotide sequence: TGCCCCAGCAGCTTGGGGAGCGGGAGGGCCCCGTTCTTC.

Worth noting for this clonotype: A read error may produce the germline difference seen at one junction end. The chain uses TRBV11-1 and TRBJ2-1; D perhaps matches TRBD1 (5 bases). Germline CDR1 reads SGHAT; CDR2 reads FQDESV (reference sequence). The CDR3 spans 15 residues. This CDR3 reads CARSLGVGTYNEQFF. CDR3 coding DNA: TGTGCCAGGAGCTTAGGGGTAGGCACTTACAATGAGCAGTTCTTC.

This clonotype was recorded many times. The chain has TRBV4-2 and TRBJ2-7, with 9 positions matching TRBD1. J lost 4 bases, V lost 3 bases, and 7 bases had no gene match. Germline V gene sequence: CDR1 LGHNA, CDR2 YNFKEQ. The CDR3 length is 15 residues. The CDR3 loop reads CASSQEGTGFYEQYF. The DNA for the CDR3 is TGTGCCAGCAGCCAGGAAGGGACAGGGTTTTACGAGCAGTACTTC.

The chain uses TRBV2 and TRBJ2-6; the D gene is possibly TRBD1 (6 bases). Germline assignment: CDR1 SNHLY and CDR2 FYNNEI. This CDR3 contains 17 residues. V dropped 4 bases and J dropped 1 base, with 14 bases sitting between them. DNA of the CDR3: TGTGCCAGCAGTGCGCAGGGGCCGAATTCTGGGGCCAACGTCCTGACTTTC. This sequence encodes CASSAQGPNSGANVLTF.